This T cell receptor beta chain came from a study of blood T cell repertoires in COVID-19. Study details: Acute and convalescent COVID-19 specimens originated in the United States, Italy and Spain. The cDNA or gDNA used as material had been derived from T cells, B-cell-depleted T cells, or PBMCs.

Authors' analysis steps: Estimates of nucleated cell counts were drawn from the amplification of reference gene primers. The method was immunoSEQ multiplex PCR; TCRdb's version includes in-frame clones alone and lacks a portion of them. V, J and clone size were drawn from that table, and D and trimming were deduced from the DNA. The sample lists about 130,000 clones, around 86% seen once, with over 7.5% in the top ten. The CDR3 covers 15 residues. Sequenced material: peripheral blood. The chain recombines TRBV21-1 with TRBJ2-1; TRBD1, the table's D call, lacks a check against the DNA. TRBV21-1 is classified as a pseudogene. This clonotype was obtained from a woman aged 55-69 years with active or convalescent COVID-19. The CDR3 loop reads CASSANRGPSPEQFF. CDR3 in DNA: TGTGCCAGCAGCGCAAACAGGGGGCCATCGCCTGAGCAGTTCTTC.